The present T cell receptor (beta chain) was sequenced within a study of T cells in Graves' hyperthyroidism and ophthalmopathy. In germline, CDR1 is DFQATT, CDR2 SNEGSKA (reference sequence). The J segment lost 7 bases and the V segment lost 5 bases, leaving 6 bases of the junction unmatched. The CDR3 is 14 amino acids. Patients were aged 18 to 65, had disease duration under 2 months, and had newly diagnosed hyperthyroidism. It was 8 to 10 ml of fresh peripheral blood that supplied the PBMCs. Amplification yielded TCR beta CDR3 regions, with RNA transcripts as the source. HTBI primers were employed in a first-round RT-PCR of the TCR CDR3. TCRdb independently ran MiXCR on the multiplex PCR reads; one entry per CDR3 protein. The table has 750,000 to 900,000 distinct CDR3 sequences, about two fifths seen once.

The source of this sequence is a man between 18 and 35 years old with Graves' hyperthyroidism. Sequencing was performed on blood. The chain employs TRBV20-1 and TRBJ1-6; 9 positions match TRBD1. CDR3 DNA: TGCAGTGCTCAGGGACAGGGACTAAATTCACCCCTCCACTTT. This encodes CSAQGQGLNSPLHF.